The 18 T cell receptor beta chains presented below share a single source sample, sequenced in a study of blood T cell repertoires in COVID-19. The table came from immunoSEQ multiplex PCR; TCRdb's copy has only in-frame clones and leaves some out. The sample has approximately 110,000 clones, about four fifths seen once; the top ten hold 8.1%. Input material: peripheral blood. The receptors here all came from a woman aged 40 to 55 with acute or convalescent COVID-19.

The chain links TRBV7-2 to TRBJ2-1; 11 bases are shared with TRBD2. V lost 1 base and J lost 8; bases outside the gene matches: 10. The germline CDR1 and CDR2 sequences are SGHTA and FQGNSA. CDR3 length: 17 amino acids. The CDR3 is CASSLGIAGGRLYEQFF. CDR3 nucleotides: TGTGCCAGCAGCTTAGGGATAGCGGGGGGGCGTCTGTATGAGCAGTTCTTC.

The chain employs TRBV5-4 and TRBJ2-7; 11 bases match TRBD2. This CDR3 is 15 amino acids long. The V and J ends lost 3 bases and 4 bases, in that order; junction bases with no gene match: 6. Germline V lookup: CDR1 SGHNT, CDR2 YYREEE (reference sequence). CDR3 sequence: CASSYTSGGAYEQYF. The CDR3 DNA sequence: TGTGCCAGCAGCTATACTAGCGGGGGAGCGTACGAGCAGTACTTC.

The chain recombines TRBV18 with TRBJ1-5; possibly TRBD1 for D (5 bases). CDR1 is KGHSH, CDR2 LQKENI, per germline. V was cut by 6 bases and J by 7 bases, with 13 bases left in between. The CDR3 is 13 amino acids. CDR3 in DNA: TGTGCCAGCTCCGACTCGGGGGGACAGCCCCAGCATTTT. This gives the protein CASSDSGGQPQHF.

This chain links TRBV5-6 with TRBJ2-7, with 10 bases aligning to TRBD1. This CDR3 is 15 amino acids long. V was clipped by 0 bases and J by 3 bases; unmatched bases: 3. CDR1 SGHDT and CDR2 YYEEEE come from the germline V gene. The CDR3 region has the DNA TGTGCCAGCAGCTTGGATAGGACAGGGGGCTACGAGCAGTACTTC. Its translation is CASSLDRTGGYEQYF.

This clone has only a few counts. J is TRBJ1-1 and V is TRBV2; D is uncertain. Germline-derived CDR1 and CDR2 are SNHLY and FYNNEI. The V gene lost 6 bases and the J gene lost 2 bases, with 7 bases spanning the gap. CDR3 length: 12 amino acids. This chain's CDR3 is CASRGVNTEAFF. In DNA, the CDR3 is TGTGCCAGCAGGGGAGTAAACACTGAAGCTTTCTTT.

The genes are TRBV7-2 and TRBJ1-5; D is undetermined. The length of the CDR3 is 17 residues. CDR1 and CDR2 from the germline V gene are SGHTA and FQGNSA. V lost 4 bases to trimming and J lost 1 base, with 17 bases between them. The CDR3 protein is CASSSPRQLLSNQPQHF. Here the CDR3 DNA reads TGTGCCAGCAGCTCCCCGAGGCAGCTCCTAAGCAATCAGCCCCAGCATTTT.

The CDR3 loop is CASSLGRGIQYF. The CDR3 region has the DNA TGTGCCAGCAGCTTAGGGAGGGGCATTCAGTACTTC. The rearrangement uses TRBV7-8 and TRBJ2-4; D is possibly TRBD2 (6 bases). CDR1 and CDR2 (germline): SGHVS, FQNEAQ. V lost 1 base and J 9 bases, leaving 7 bases between the germline ends. The CDR3 has 12 residues.

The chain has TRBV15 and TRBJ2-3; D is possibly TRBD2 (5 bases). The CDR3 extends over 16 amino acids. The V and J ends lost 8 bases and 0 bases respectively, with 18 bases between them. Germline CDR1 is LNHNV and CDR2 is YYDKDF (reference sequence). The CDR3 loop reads CATGEGLSLSTDTQYF. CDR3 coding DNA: TGTGCCACCGGAGAGGGCTTGTCTCTAAGCACAGATACGCAGTATTTT.

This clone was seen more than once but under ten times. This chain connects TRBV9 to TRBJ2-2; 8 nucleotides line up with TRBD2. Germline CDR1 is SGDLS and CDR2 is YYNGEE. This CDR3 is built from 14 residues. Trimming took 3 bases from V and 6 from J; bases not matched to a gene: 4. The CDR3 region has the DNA TGTGCCAGCAGCGCGCGACTAGCGCCCGGGGAGCTGTTTTTT. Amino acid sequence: CASSARLAPGELFF.

The CDR3 region is CASRINTGVGNTEAFF. The CDR3 DNA reads TGTGCCAGCCGGATTAACACAGGGGTAGGGAACACTGAAGCTTTCTTT. The chain carries TRBV18 and TRBJ1-1, with TRBD1 matching over 7 bases. Looked up from germline, CDR1 is KGHSH and CDR2 is LQKENI. With 8 bases clipped from V and 1 base from J, the junction kept 13 bases outside the gene matches. There are 16 residues in the CDR3. The variable domain in full, with the rest retrieved from reference TRBV18 and TRBJ1-1, is NAGVMQNPRHLVRRRGQEARLRCSPMKGHSHVYWYRQLPEEGLKFMVYLQKENIIDESGMPKERFSAEFPKEGPSILRIQQVVRGDSAAYFCASRINTGVGNTEAFFGQGTRLTVV.

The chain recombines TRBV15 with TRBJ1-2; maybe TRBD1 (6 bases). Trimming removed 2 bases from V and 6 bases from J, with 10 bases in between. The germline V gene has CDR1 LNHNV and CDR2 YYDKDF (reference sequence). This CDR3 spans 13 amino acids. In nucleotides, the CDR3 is TGTGCCACCAGCAGATTACAGGGACATGGCTACACCTTC. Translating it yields CATSRLQGHGYTF.

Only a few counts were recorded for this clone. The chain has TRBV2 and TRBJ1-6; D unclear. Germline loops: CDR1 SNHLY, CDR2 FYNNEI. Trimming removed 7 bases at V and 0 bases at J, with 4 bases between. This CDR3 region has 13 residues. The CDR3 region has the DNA TGTGCCAGCAAGAGCTCCTATAATTCACCCCTCCACTTT. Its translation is CASKSSYNSPLHF.

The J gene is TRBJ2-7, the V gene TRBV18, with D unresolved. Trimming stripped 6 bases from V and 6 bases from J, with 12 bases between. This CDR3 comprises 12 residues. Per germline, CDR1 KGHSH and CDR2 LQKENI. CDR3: CASSPVAAEQYF. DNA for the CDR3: TGTGCCAGCTCGCCCGTAGCTGCCGAGCAGTACTTC.

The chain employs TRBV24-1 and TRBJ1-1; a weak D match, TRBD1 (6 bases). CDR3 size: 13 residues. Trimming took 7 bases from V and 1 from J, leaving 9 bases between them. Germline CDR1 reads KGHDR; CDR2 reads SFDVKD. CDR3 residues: CATRKQGNTEAFF. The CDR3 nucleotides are TGTGCCACCAGGAAACAGGGGAACACTGAAGCTTTCTTT.

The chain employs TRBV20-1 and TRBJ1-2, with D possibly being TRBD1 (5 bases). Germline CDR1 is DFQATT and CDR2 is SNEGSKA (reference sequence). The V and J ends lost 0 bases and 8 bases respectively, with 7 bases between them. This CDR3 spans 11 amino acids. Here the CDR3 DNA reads TGCAGTGCTAGAGAGGGGCCCGGCTACACCTTC. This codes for CSAREGPGYTF.

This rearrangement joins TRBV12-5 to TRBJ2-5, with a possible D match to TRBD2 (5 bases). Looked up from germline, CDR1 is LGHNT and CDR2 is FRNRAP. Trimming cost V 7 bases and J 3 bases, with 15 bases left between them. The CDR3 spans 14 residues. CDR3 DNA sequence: TGTGCTAGTGCCACCGGACTGGGTAAAGAGACCCAGTACTTC. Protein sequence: CASATGLGKETQYF.

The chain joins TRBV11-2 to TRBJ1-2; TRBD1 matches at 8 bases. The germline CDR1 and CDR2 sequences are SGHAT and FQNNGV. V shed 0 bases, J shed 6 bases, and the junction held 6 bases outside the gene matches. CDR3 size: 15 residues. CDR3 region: CASSLDGVQGDGYTF. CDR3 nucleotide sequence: TGTGCCAGCAGCTTAGACGGTGTACAGGGGGATGGCTACACCTTC.

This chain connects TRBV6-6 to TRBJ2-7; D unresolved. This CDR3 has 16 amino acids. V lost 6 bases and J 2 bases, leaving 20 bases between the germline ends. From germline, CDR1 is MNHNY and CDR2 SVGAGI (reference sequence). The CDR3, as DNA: TGTGCCAGCAGCCCCCTCCGTGACGGCAGGCCCTACGAGCAGTACTTC. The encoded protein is CASSPLRDGRPYEQYF.